The clone carrying this T cell receptor (beta chain) was counted only a few times. The data were obtained in a study of naive and memory T cell subsets. V lost 8 bases and J lost 3; bases outside the gene matches: 3. Germline CDR1 MDHEN, CDR2 SYDVKM. This CDR3 is 12 amino acids long. The beta constant-region primer was an equimolar mix of two oligonucleotides covering TRBC1 and TRBC2. Nested alpha and beta constant-region primers with the SP2 primer drove four PCR rounds on ligated cDNA. TCRdb ran MiXCR on the UMI-ligation and nested PCR reads and lists one entry per CDR3 protein. The repertoire includes 95,000 to 150,000 distinct CDR3 sequences, 36% of them detected once, and around 0.92% sits in the top ten.

The sequence was collected from a human donor in good health. Sequences were obtained from central memory CD4+ T cells from blood. The V and J genes are TRBV28 and TRBJ2-7; TRBD2 aligns across 8 bases. The CDR3 here is CASASGFYEQYF. CDR3 DNA: TGTGCCAGCGCTAGCGGGTTCTACGAGCAGTACTTC.